The 26 T cell receptor beta chains in this list originate from one sample, sequenced in a study of blood T cell repertoires in COVID-19. TCRdb's copy holds only in-frame clones and misses some; the assay was immunoSEQ multiplex PCR. The repertoire consists of roughly 250,000 clones, with over 75% occurring once and the leading ten covering 2% to 3%. The sequencing input was peripheral blood. The source is a woman aged 45 to 65 with acute or convalescent COVID-19.

In this sample, this clone turned up a few times. The V call is TRBV24-1, the J call TRBJ1-5, with 8 bases fitting TRBD1. The ends lost 4 bases at V and 7 bases at J; junction bases unmatched: 11. Germline CDR1 and CDR2: KGHDR and SFDVKD. The CDR3 runs to 16 residues. CDR3 region: CATSELIQGAGQPQHF. The CDR3 DNA is TGTGCCACCAGTGAGCTTATCCAGGGGGCAGGCCAGCCCCAGCATTTT.

This chain joins TRBV5-8 and TRBJ2-5; tentatively, D is TRBD1 (6 bases). The CDR3 runs 15 residues. Looked up from germline, CDR1 is SGHTS and CDR2 is YDEGEE. Trimming took off 3 bases at V and 0 bases at J, with 12 bases between the two ends. The CDR3 nucleotides are TGTGCCAGCAGCTCCGGGACATCAGACCAAGAGACCCAGTACTTC. Translated, it gives CASSSGTSDQETQYF.

The chain carries TRBV7-9 and TRBJ1-1; TRBD1 matches 11 bases. The CDR3 covers 14 residues. Germline assignment: CDR1 SEHNR and CDR2 FQNEAQ (reference sequence). Unmatched junction bases numbered 4, after V lost 5 bases and J lost 5 bases. CDR3 loop: CASSKGQGGTEAFF. The CDR3 DNA reads as TGTGCCAGCAGCAAGGGACAGGGGGGTACTGAAGCTTTCTTT.

The chain is built from TRBV28 and TRBJ1-2; the D gene is possibly TRBD1 (6 bases). This CDR3 contains 14 residues. V lost 3 bases and J 6 bases, leaving 14 bases between the germline ends. The germline V gene encodes CDR1 MDHEN and CDR2 SYDVKM. Here the CDR3 DNA reads TGTGCCAGCAGTTTGCCCGGGGACATAGATGGCTACACCTTC. Translation gives CASSLPGDIDGYTF.

This clone was counted once. The chain carries TRBV7-6 and TRBJ2-5, with 14 bases identical to TRBD2. The CDR3 is 18 residues long. The ends lost 5 bases at V and 5 bases at J; junction bases unmatched: 13. CDR1 is SGHVS, CDR2 FNYEAQ, per germline. The CDR3 DNA reads as TGTGCCAGCAGCCCCCGAGGGACTAGCGGGAGCGTGGGGGAGACCCAGTACTTC. This gives the protein CASSPRGTSGSVGETQYF.

The rearrangement links TRBV6-6 to TRBJ1-6; no clear D gene. The germline V and J ends were trimmed by 2 bases and 9 bases, with 17 bases remaining between them. This CDR3 contains 16 residues. From germline, CDR1 is MNHNY and CDR2 SVGAGI (reference sequence). The CDR3 DNA follows: TGTGCCAGCAGTTACCAGGCGCAGCCGGATGGTTCACCCCTCCACTTT. The encoded protein is CASSYQAQPDGSPLHF.

The chain links TRBV3-1 (or the pseudogene TRBV3-2) to TRBJ1-2; a weak D match, TRBD1 (5 bases). Germline CDR1 is LGHDT and CDR2 is YNNKEL (reference sequence). Trimming cost V 3 bases and J 8 bases, with 16 bases left between them. The CDR3 spans 14 residues. CDR3 sequence reads: CASSQATPGQGYTF. The CDR3 DNA sequence: TGTGCCAGCAGCCAGGCTACCCCAGGGCAAGGCTACACCTTC.

The genes are TRBV20-1 and TRBJ2-1; TRBD2 agrees at 8 bases. Germline V gene lookup returns CDR1 DFQATT and CDR2 SNEGSKA (reference sequence). The CDR3 runs to 16 residues. Losses at the gene ends were 3 bases for V and 4 bases for J; bases not matched to a gene: 11. The CDR3 here is CSASGGQRERYNEQFF. The CDR3 DNA reads TGCAGTGCTAGTGGAGGTCAGCGGGAGAGATACAATGAGCAGTTCTTC.

The chain has TRBV24-1 and TRBJ2-5; 9 positions match TRBD1. The V segment lost 3 bases and the J segment 5 bases; nucleotides outside the gene matches: 9. This CDR3 has 16 residues. CDR1 KGHDR and CDR2 SFDVKD come from the germline V gene. This CDR3 is CATSDATGGASETQYF. CDR3 in DNA: TGTGCCACCAGTGATGCTACAGGGGGCGCCTCGGAGACCCAGTACTTC.

J is TRBJ1-5 and V is TRBV3-1 (or the pseudogene TRBV3-2), with TRBD1 matching 7 bases. The CDR3 spans 12 residues. Germline-derived CDR1 and CDR2 are LGHDT and YNNKEL (reference sequence). The V gene end was trimmed by 0 bases and the J gene end by 11 bases; junction bases not matched to a gene: 1. DNA of the CDR3: TGTGCCAGCAGCCAAGACAGGGGGACCCAGCATTTT. The encoded protein is CASSQDRGTQHF.

The chain links TRBV6-4 to TRBJ2-1; 7 positions match TRBD2. This CDR3 comprises 12 residues. Germline CDR1 and CDR2: MRHNA and SNTAGT. The V gene end was trimmed by 2 bases and the J gene end by 9 bases; junction bases not matched to a gene: 1. Here the CDR3 DNA reads TGTGCCAGCAGTGACGGGGAGGGTGAGCAGTTCTTC. Translated: CASSDGEGEQFF.

V usage is TRBV29-1 and J usage is TRBJ2-5, with 13 bases matching TRBD2. In germline, CDR1 is SQVTM, CDR2 ANQGSEA. Losses at the gene ends were 7 bases for V and 5 bases for J; bases not matched to a gene: 10. The CDR3 runs 15 residues. The chain's CDR3 is CSGRPSGLAGETQYF. The DNA of the CDR3 is TGCAGCGGGCGGCCCTCGGGACTAGCGGGGGAGACCCAGTACTTC. The whole variable domain, remainder taken from reference TRBV29-1 and TRBJ2-5, is SAVISQKPSRDICQRGTSLTIQCQVDSQVTMMFWYRQQPGQSLTLIATANQGSEATYESGFVIDKFPISRPNLTFSTLTVSNMSPEDSSIYLCSGRPSGLAGETQYFGPGTRLLVL.

The V call is TRBV10-3, the J call TRBJ2-7; unclear D gene. Deletions cut 2 bases from V and 3 bases from J, with 11 bases between. The CDR3 is 14 amino acids. The germline V gene encodes CDR1 ENHRY and CDR2 SYGVKD. The CDR3 loop reads CAISESSGRYEQYF. DNA for the CDR3: TGTGCCATCAGTGAGAGCTCAGGTCGCTACGAGCAGTACTTC.

The chain combines TRBV9 with TRBJ1-1; no firm D call. From germline, CDR1 is SGDLS and CDR2 YYNGEE. This CDR3 spans 13 amino acids. V was shortened by 0 bases and J by 9 bases, with 12 bases between the two germline ends. CDR3 coding DNA: TGTGCCAGCAGCGTAGGAAGAGGAACTAAAGCTTTCTTT. Protein sequence: CASSVGRGTKAFF.

The V gene is TRBV5-1, the J gene TRBJ2-3; possibly TRBD1 for D (7 bases). V was pared by 0 bases and J by 4 bases, with 15 bases between. Germline CDR1 and CDR2: SGHRS and YFSETQ. The CDR3 length is 16 residues. The chain's CDR3 is CASSLGRQGGPDTQYF. Here the CDR3 DNA reads TGCGCCAGCAGCTTGGGGAGACAGGGAGGCCCAGATACGCAGTATTTT.

V and J are TRBV5-1 and TRBJ2-6; unclear D gene. V shed 4 bases and J shed 0 bases, with 8 bases lying between them. Germline V gene lookup returns CDR1 SGHRS and CDR2 YFSETQ. The CDR3 runs 15 residues. CDR3 region: CASSLVSSGANVLTF. CDR3 sequence (DNA): TGCGCCAGCAGCCTAGTTAGCTCTGGGGCCAACGTCCTGACTTTC.

The V gene is TRBV5-4, the J gene TRBJ1-1, with 8 bases lining up with TRBD1. The length of the CDR3 is 18 residues. The V gene's germline CDR1 is SGHNT and CDR2 YYREEE (reference sequence). The J segment lost 6 bases and the V segment lost 2 bases, leaving 18 bases of the junction unmatched. CDR3 bases: TGTGCCAGCAGCTTTCCTATCGGCAGGGGGCGCGGTAACTCTGAAGCTTTCTTT. Its translation: CASSFPIGRGRGNSEAFF.

The V call is TRBV6-5, the J call TRBJ1-5; 10 nucleotides line up with TRBD1. J gave up 4 bases and V 7 bases, and 4 bases lay outside the gene matches. Looked up from germline, CDR1 is MNHEY and CDR2 is SVGAGI. This CDR3 contains 14 residues. DNA for the CDR3: TGTGCCAGCAAGGACAGGGGGGGAAATCAGCCCCAGCATTTT. It yields the protein CASKDRGGNQPQHF.

V gene TRBV9 combines with J gene TRBJ1-6, with D unclear. V lost 3 bases and J 7 bases, leaving 14 bases between the germline ends. The CDR3 has 15 residues. In germline, CDR1 is SGDLS, CDR2 YYNGEE. CDR3 nucleotides: TGTGCCAGCAGCGCCGAGTCTCGGAGAAATTCACCCCTCCACTTT. Translating it yields CASSAESRRNSPLHF.

This clone was observed many times. The gene calls are TRBV2 and TRBJ1-5; a possible D gene is TRBD1 (5 bases). This CDR3 has 15 amino acids. V lost 3 bases to trimming and J lost 4 bases, with 13 bases between them. Germline V CDR1 and CDR2: SNHLY, FYNNEI. The CDR3 reads CASSDSGTENQPQHF. The CDR3 coding sequence is TGTGCCAGCAGTGATTCGGGGACTGAAAATCAGCCCCAGCATTTT.

J is TRBJ1-6 and V is TRBV7-8; the match to TRBD1 covers 7 bases. Germline V CDR1 and CDR2: SGHVS, FQNEAQ. V was pared by 3 bases and J by 9 bases, with 17 bases of the junction left unmatched. The CDR3 is 18 amino acids. CDR3 nucleotides: TGTGCCAGCAGCTTGCGATGGCCAGGGAGGACAGGAGGTTCACCCCTCCACTTT. Protein sequence: CASSLRWPGRTGGSPLHF.

This clone was observed a few times. The V call is TRBV5-1, the J call TRBJ2-1, with 7 bases identical to TRBD2. The CDR3 runs to 15 residues. The germline V gene has CDR1 SGHRS and CDR2 YFSETQ. V gave up 4 bases and J gave up 3 bases; unmatched junction bases: 7. The CDR3 sequence is CASSLALARYNEQFF. The CDR3 DNA follows: TGCGCCAGCAGCCTGGCACTAGCGCGCTACAATGAGCAGTTCTTC.

This clone appeared once. This rearrangement joins TRBV28 to TRBJ1-2, with 8 bases aligning to TRBD1. The CDR3 runs to 15 residues. The V gene end was trimmed by 6 bases and the J gene end by 8 bases; junction bases not matched to a gene: 14. Germline V gives CDR1 MDHEN, CDR2 SYDVKM. CDR3 region: CASRNGGQVGKGYTF. In nucleotides, the CDR3 is TGTGCCAGCAGAAACGGGGGACAGGTTGGAAAGGGCTACACCTTC.

This clone has a handful of counts. The V call is TRBV18, the J call TRBJ2-7; 7 bases are shared with TRBD2. The germline CDR1 and CDR2 sequences are KGHSH and LQKENI. The ends lost 5 bases at V and 2 bases at J; junction bases unmatched: 6. CDR3 length: 14 residues. The CDR3 coding sequence is TGTGCCAGCTCAATGCTAGCGGACACCTACGAGCAGTACTTC. It is translated as CASSMLADTYEQYF.

The gene calls are TRBV12-3 or TRBV12-4 and TRBJ1-4; 7 bases agree with TRBD1. The CDR3 extends over 13 amino acids. With 2 bases clipped from V and 8 bases from J, the junction kept 2 bases outside the gene matches. DNA of the CDR3: TGTGCCAGCAGTTTACAGGGGGGAGAAAAACTGTTTTTT. Residues: CASSLQGGEKLFF.

As DNA, the CDR3 is TGTGCCAGCAGCCAAGATCTCGGCGCGGCGGGAGGTTCCTACAATGAGCAGTTCTTC. This gives the protein CASSQDLGAAGGSYNEQFF. V usage is TRBV4-2 and J usage is TRBJ2-1; 8 bases match TRBD2. The junction had 11 bases not matched to a gene; V was cut back by 0 bases and J by 1 base. CDR1 and CDR2 from the germline V gene are LGHNA and YNFKEQ. The CDR3 is 19 residues long.